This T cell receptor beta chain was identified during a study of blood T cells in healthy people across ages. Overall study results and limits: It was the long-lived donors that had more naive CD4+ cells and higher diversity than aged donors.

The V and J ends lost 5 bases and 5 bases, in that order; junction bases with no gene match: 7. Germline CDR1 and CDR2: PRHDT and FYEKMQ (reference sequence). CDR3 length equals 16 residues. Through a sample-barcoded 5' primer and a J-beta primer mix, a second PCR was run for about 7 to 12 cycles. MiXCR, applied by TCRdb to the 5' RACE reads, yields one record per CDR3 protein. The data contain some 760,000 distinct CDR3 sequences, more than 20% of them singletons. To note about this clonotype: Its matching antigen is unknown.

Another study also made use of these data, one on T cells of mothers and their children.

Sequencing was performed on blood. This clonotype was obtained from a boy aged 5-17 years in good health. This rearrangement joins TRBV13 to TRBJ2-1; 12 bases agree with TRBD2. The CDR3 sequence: CASSQPWTSGDNEQFF. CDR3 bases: TGTGCCAGCAGCCAGCCGTGGACTAGCGGGGACAATGAGCAGTTCTTC. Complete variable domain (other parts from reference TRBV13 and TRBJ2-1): AAGVIQSPRHLIKEKRETATLKCYPIPRHDTVYWYQQGPGQDPQFLISFYEKMQSDKGSIPDRFSAQQFSDYHSELNMSSLELGDSALYFCASSQPWTSGDNEQFFGPGTRLTVL.